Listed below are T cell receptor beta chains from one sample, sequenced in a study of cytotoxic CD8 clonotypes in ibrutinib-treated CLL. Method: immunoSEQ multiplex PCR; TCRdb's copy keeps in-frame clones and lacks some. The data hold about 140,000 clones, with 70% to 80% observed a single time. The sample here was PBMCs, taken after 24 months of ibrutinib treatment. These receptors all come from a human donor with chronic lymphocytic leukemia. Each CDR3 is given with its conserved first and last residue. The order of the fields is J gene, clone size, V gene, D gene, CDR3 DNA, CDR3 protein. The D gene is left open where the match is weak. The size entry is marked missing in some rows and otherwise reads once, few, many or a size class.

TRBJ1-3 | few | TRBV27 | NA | TGTGCCAGCAGCCGAGGGACCTTTGGAAACACCATATATTTT | CASSRGTFGNTIYF
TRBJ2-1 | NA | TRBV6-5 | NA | TGTGCCAGCAGCGACGGATACTCCTACAATGAGCAGTTCTTC | CASSDGYSYNEQFF
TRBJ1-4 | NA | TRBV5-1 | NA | TGCGCCAGCAGCACAACAGGGAACCCAGATGAAAAACTGTTTTTT | CASSTTGNPDEKLFF
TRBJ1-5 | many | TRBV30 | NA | TGTGCCTGGAGTGTCGGCGCAGGGTCCAGGCGTCAGCCCCAGCATTTT | CAWSVGAGSRRQPQHF
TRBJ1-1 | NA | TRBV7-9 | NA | TGTGCCAGCAGCACAGAACAGGGCACTGAAGCTTTCTTT | CASSTEQGTEAFF
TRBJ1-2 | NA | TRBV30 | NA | TGTGCCTGGAGTGTACGGGGAAACTATGGCTACACCTTC | CAWSVRGNYGYTF
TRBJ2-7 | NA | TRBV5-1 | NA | TGCGCTAGCAGCCGGACAAACGGACAGCTATACTACGAGCAGTACTTC | CASSRTNGQLYYEQYF
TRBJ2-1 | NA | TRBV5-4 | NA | TGTGCCAGCAGCCCCCCGGGCCTTAACTCCTACAATGAGCAGTTCTTC | CASSPPGLNSYNEQFF
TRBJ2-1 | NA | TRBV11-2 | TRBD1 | TGTGCCAGCAGCCTGATTCAGGGGGCGGGTGAGCAGTTCTTC | CASSLIQGAGEQFF
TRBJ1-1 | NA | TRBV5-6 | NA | TGTGCCAGCAGCGTGAACAGGGCCACTGAAGCTTTCTTT | CASSVNRATEAFF
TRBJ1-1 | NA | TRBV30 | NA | TGTGCCTGGGGTCGAGGGACGGCGAACACTGAAGCTTTCTTT | CAWGRGTANTEAFF
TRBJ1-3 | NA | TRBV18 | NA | TGTGCCAGCTCACCAGAAGGAAACACCATATATTTT | CASSPEGNTIYF
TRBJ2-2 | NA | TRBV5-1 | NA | TGCGCCAGCAGCCCGTCCCTCTCTCAAGACCGGGAGCTGTTTTTT | CASSPSLSQDRELFF
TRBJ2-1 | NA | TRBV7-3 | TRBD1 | TGTGCCAGCAGCTTAAGACAGGGGGCCGATTACAATGAGCAGTTCTTC | CASSLRQGADYNEQFF
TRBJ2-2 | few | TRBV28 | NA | TGTGCCAGCAATACTGGGACGGAGGAGCTGTTTTTT | CASNTGTEELFF
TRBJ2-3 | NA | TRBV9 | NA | TGTGCCAGCAGCGTAGATGAGGGCAGGGGAACAGATACGCAGTATTTT | CASSVDEGRGTDTQYF
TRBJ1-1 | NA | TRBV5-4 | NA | TGTGCCAGCAGCCAACAGGGCCATAACACTGAAGCTTTCTTT | CASSQQGHNTEAFF
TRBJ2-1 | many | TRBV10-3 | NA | TGTGCCATCAGGGCTAGCTTGGGCAATGAGCAGTTCTTC | CAIRASLGNEQFF
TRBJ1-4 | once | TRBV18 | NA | TGTGCCAGCTCACCCCTCCGAGGGCCGCATGAAAAACTGTTTTTT | CASSPLRGPHEKLFF
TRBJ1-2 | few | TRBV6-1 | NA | TGTGCCAGCAGTGAAGCTTGGGCAGGGTCCGACACCTTC | CASSEAWAGSDTF
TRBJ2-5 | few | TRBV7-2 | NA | TGTGCCAGCAGCTTAATGGAGGAGACCCAGTACTTC | CASSLMEETQYF
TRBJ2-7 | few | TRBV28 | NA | TGTGCCAGCAGTTCAGGAGGGGAGGGGGGCTTTCAGTACTTC | CASSSGGEGGFQYF
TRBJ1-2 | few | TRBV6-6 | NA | TGTGCCAGCACCCCGGACGGTAACTATGGCTACACCTTC | CASTPDGNYGYTF
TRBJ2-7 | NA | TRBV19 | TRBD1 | TGTGCCAGTAGCCCGAACCGACAGGGGGGGCCGGACGAGCAGTACTTC | CASSPNRQGGPDEQYF
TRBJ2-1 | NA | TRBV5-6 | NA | TGTGCCAGCAGCTGGAAGGGCCAAAATGAGCAGTTCTTC | CASSWKGQNEQFF
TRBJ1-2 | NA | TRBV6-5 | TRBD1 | TGTGCCAGCAGTTACGAGGGGGCGGGTGGCTACACCTTC | CASSYEGAGGYTF
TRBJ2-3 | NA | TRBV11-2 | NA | TGTGCCAGCAGCCCCCACGTCGAGATACGTCAGTATTTT | CASSPHVEIRQYF
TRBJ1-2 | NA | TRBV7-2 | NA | TGTGCCAGCAGCCCTAACAGCTATGGCTACACCTTC | CASSPNSYGYTF
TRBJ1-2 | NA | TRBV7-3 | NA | TGTGCCAGCAGCTTAAACGGGGGATATGGCTACACCTTC | CASSLNGGYGYTF
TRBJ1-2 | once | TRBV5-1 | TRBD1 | TGCGCCAGCAGCTTCGGGGACAGACCTAACTATGGCTACACCTTC | CASSFGDRPNYGYTF
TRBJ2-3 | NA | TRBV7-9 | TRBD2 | TGTGCCAGCGGCCCACTAGCGGGATTGACAGATACGCAGTATTTT | CASGPLAGLTDTQYF
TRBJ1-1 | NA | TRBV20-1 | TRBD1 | TGCAGTGCGGCAGGGGGCACTGAAGCTTTCTTT | CSAAGGTEAFF
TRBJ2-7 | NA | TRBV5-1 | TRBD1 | TGCGCCAGCAGCGTCAGGACAGGGGGCCACGAGCAGTACTTC | CASSVRTGGHEQYF
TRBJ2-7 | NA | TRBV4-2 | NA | TGTGCCAGCAGCCAAGTAGGGGGGGACTACGAGCAGTACTTC | CASSQVGGDYEQYF
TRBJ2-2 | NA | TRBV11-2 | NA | TGTGCCAGCACGCGGGTCCCGACCGGGGAGCTGTTTTTT | CASTRVPTGELFF
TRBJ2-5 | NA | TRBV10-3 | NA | TGTGCCATCAGTGAGTCGAGGGGGGCCACGGACTTC | CAISESRGATDF
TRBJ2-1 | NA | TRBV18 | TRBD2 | TGTGCCAGCTCACCGGAGGGGCGGGGGTTCTCCTACAATGAGCAGTTCTTC | CASSPEGRGFSYNEQFF
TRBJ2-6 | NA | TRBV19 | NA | TGTGCCAGTAGTGTCAACCCAGGGGGGGCCAACGTCCTGACTTTC | CASSVNPGGANVLTF
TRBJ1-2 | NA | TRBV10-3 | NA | TGTGCCATCAGTGAGGGTAGGGCGCACTATGGCTACACCTTC | CAISEGRAHYGYTF
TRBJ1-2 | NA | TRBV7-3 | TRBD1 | TGTGCCAGCAGCCTCGCCCCAGGGGGAGGCTACACCTTC | CASSLAPGGGYTF
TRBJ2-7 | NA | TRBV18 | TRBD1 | TGTGCCAGCTCACCCCCGGGACAGGGAGGCTACGAGCAGTACTTC | CASSPPGQGGYEQYF
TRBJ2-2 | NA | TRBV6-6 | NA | TGTGCCAGCAGCCCCAGGGGTGCGGGAGCCGGGGAGCTGTTTTTT | CASSPRGAGAGELFF
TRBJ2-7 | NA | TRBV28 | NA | TGTGCCACCTGGGGGCTGGGGGGGCACGAGCAGTACTTC | CATWGLGGHEQYF